This T cell receptor beta chain was captured in a study of T cells in Graves' hyperthyroidism and ophthalmopathy. Study overall: Peripheral blood sampling occurred at initial diagnosis, before any treatment.

This clonotype was seen many times. Regions amplified from RNA transcripts were the TCR beta CDR3 regions. RT-PCR in the first round (using the HTBI primer set) targeted the TCR CDR3. One entry per CDR3 protein results from TCRdb running MiXCR on the multiplex PCR reads. This table holds 300,000 to 500,000 distinct CDR3 sequences, under 15% found once. V was pared by 2 bases and J by 2 bases, with 14 bases between. There are 16 residues in the CDR3. Germline V gene sequence: CDR1 SGHAT, CDR2 FQNNGV. The V call is TRBV11-2, the J call TRBJ2-3; the D gene is possibly TRBD1 (6 bases). Sequenced: blood. This sequence originates from a woman in her twenties or thirties with Graves' hyperthyroidism. This CDR3 reads CASSLFGRGLTDTQYF. The CDR3 nucleotides are TGTGCCAGCAGCTTATTCGGCAGGGGCCTCACAGATACGCAGTATTTT.